What follows are 14 T cell receptor beta chains derived from one specimen sequenced in a study of spatial heterogeneity in lung cancer (dated by TCRdb to about 2019). This specimen's time point label, interpreted: blood at routine non-recurrence follow-up after resection. Library preparation employed 5' RACE. Instrument on record: NextSeq 500. TCRdb's own reprocessing of the public reads used fastp at Q25 and MiXCR and kept productive beta chains. Identical CDR3 protein sequences are pooled into one entry, listed with their most common genes and DNA. This sample has about 36,000 distinct CDR3 sequences in its table, and over 6.5% of those were observed once. The top ten constitute roughly 8.8% of the sample. Sequencing was performed on PBMCs, taken at follow-up. Every receptor here comes from a male donor with early-stage non-small cell lung cancer.

This clonotype was recorded many times. V usage is TRBV9 and J usage is TRBJ2-1; TRBD2 aligns across 7 bases. CDR1 SGDLS and CDR2 YYNGEE come from the germline V gene. Trimming at V came to 0 bases and at J to 9 bases, leaving 3 bases not matched to a gene. The CDR3 consists of 13 residues. The CDR3 coding sequence is TGTGCCAGCAGCGTAGCTACGGGGGGTGAGCAGTTCTTC. Encoded protein: CASSVATGGEQFF. The full variable domain, its missing parts supplied by reference TRBV9 and TRBJ2-1, is DSGVTQTPKHLITATGQRVTLRCSPRSGDLSVYWYQQSLDQGLQFLIQYYNGEERAKGNILERFSAQQFPDLHSELNLSSLELGDSALYFCASSVATGGEQFFGPGTRLTVL.

Many counts were recorded for this clonotype. The CDR3 loop reads CASSSTGGLGLVQETQYF. The CDR3 coding sequence is TGTGCCAGCAGTTCTACAGGGGGCCTAGGTTTAGTCCAAGAGACCCAGTACTTC. The V and J genes are TRBV27 and TRBJ2-5; 9 bases match TRBD1. The CDR3 consists of 18 residues. V shed 4 bases and J 1 base; nucleotides not matched to a gene: 13. CDR1 is MNHEY and CDR2 is SMNVEV in the germline V gene (reference sequence).

The V and J genes are TRBV27 and TRBJ1-2, with D unclear. The CDR3 totals 13 residues. The germline V and J ends were trimmed by 2 bases and 4 bases, with 8 bases remaining between them. The germline V gene encodes CDR1 MNHEY and CDR2 SMNVEV (reference sequence). The CDR3 loop reads CASSLSGRYGYTF. The CDR3 DNA is TGTGCCAGCAGTTTAAGTGGCCGCTATGGCTACACCTTC.

This clonotype was found a few times. Here the CDR3 reads CASTSPGGELFF. Written as DNA, the CDR3 is TGTGCCAGCACTAGCCCTGGCGGGGAGCTGTTTTTT. The chain combines TRBV3-1 with TRBJ2-2; maybe TRBD2 (5 bases). The CDR3 is 12 amino acids. Germline V gene sequence: CDR1 LGHDT, CDR2 YNNKEL (reference sequence). The V and J ends lost 7 bases and 7 bases respectively, with 10 bases between them.

This clonotype has a count of ten or more. The V call is TRBV6-5, the J call TRBJ2-3, with TRBD1 as a possible D gene (5 bases). Trimming cost V 0 bases and J 0 bases, with 7 bases left between them. Germline CDR1 is MNHEY and CDR2 is SVGAGI. CDR3 length: 15 residues. Here the CDR3 DNA reads TGTGCCAGCAGTTACTCGACAGCTAGCACAGATACGCAGTATTTT. This sequence encodes CASSYSTASTDTQYF.

This clonotype was recorded many times. DNA of the CDR3: TGTGCCAGCAGCTTAGCACCTATGAACACTGAAGCTTTCTTT. It translates to CASSLAPMNTEAFF. The J gene is TRBJ1-1, the V gene TRBV7-9; D not resolved. This CDR3 is built from 14 residues. Trimming took off 0 bases at V and 0 bases at J, with 5 bases between the two ends. CDR1 is SEHNR and CDR2 is FQNEAQ in the germline V gene (reference sequence).

This clonotype occurred many times. This chain connects TRBV7-6 to TRBJ1-1; 10 bases map to TRBD1. Unmatched junction bases numbered 7, after V lost 5 bases and J lost 7 bases. CDR3 size: 14 residues. Germline CDR1 and CDR2: SGHVS and FNYEAQ. Here the CDR3 reads CASSLGDRGYEAFF. CDR3 sequence (DNA): TGTGCCAGCAGCCTGGGGGACAGGGGCTATGAAGCTTTCTTT.

This clonotype was detected ten times or more. CDR3 protein: CASSLAQSGELFF. The DNA of the CDR3 is TGTGCCAGCAGCTTAGCCCAATCCGGGGAGCTGTTTTTT. This rearrangement joins TRBV7-8 to TRBJ2-2; no firm D call. The length of the CDR3 is 13 residues. Between the trimmed V and J ends, which lost 0 bases and 6 bases, there was a span of 5 bases. The germline V gene encodes CDR1 SGHVS and CDR2 FQNEAQ.

At least ten counts were recorded for this clonotype. The gene calls are TRBV6-6 and TRBJ2-3, with D perhaps TRBD1 (6 bases). The CDR3 has 14 amino acids. Germline values: CDR1 MNHNY, CDR2 SVGAGI (reference sequence). V lost 5 bases, J lost 4 bases, and 13 bases lay in between. CDR3 sequence reads: CASSTTTGSDTQYF. The DNA of the CDR3 is TGTGCCAGCAGTACCACCACAGGGTCAGATACGCAGTATTTT.

Details on this clonotype: This could be a read error, since a much larger clone is one nucleotide away. The chain links TRBV5-1 to TRBJ2-7, with D possibly being TRBD1 or TRBD2 (5 bases each). Per the germline V gene, CDR1 is SGHRS and CDR2 is YFSETQ. The CDR3 is made up of 11 amino acids. The CDR3 protein is CASGLGVEQYF. The CDR3 region has the DNA TGCGCCAGCGGCTTGGGGGTCGAGCAGTACTTC. The full variable domain, completed using reference TRBV5-1 and TRBJ2-7, is KAGVTQTPRYLIKTRGQQVTLSCSPISGHRSVSWYQQTPGQGLQFLFEYFSETQRNKGNFPGRFSGRQFSNSRSEMNVSTLELGDSALYLCASGLGVEQYFGPGTRLTVT.

This clonotype was seen ten or more times. The chain combines TRBV20-1 with TRBJ1-2, with D unclear. V gave up 0 bases and J gave up 0 bases, with 2 bases separating them. In germline, CDR1 is DFQATT, CDR2 SNEGSKA (reference sequence). The CDR3 consists of 12 residues. CDR3 nucleotide sequence: TGCAGTGCTAGAGATTCTAACTATGGCTACACCTTC. Protein sequence: CSARDSNYGYTF.

This clonotype was seen repeatedly, ten times or more. The gene calls are TRBV10-1 and TRBJ2-5, with TRBD2 identical over 7 bases. The CDR3 spans 13 residues. Germline loops: CDR1 WNHNN, CDR2 SYGVQD (reference sequence). After removal of 3 bases from V and 7 bases from J, the junction contained 5 bases not matched to a gene. The CDR3 here is CASSEYWEGTQYF. The CDR3 DNA reads TGCGCCAGCAGTGAATATTGGGAGGGGACCCAGTACTTC.

This clonotype was observed at least ten times. This chain uses TRBV7-9 with TRBJ1-1; TRBD1 matches at 8 bases. Germline lookup yields CDR1 SEHNR and CDR2 FQNEAQ (reference sequence). V shed 5 bases and J 4 bases; nucleotides not matched to a gene: 3. The CDR3 contains 13 residues. The DNA of the CDR3 is TGTGCCAGCAGCACAACAGGGGGCACTGAAGCTTTCTTT. Its translation is CASSTTGGTEAFF.

This clonotype showed up many times. The rearrangement joins TRBV29-1 to TRBJ2-1; no clear D gene. Germline V gives CDR1 SQVTM, CDR2 ANQGSEA. V lost 3 bases, J lost 0 bases, and 6 bases lay in between. CDR3 size: 13 residues. The CDR3 protein is CSVDKNSYNEQFF. The DNA of the CDR3 is TGCAGCGTTGACAAGAACTCCTACAATGAGCAGTTCTTC.